One sample yielded the 27 T cell receptor beta chains listed below, sequenced in a study of tumor-infiltrating lymphocytes in oesophageal squamous cell carcinoma. MiXCR was run by TCRdb on the PCR reads, yielding one entry per CDR3 protein. The sample lists about 13,000 distinct CDR3 sequences; 45% to 60% were seen once. Sequenced material: blood. The receptors here all came from a female donor with esophageal squamous cell carcinoma.

This clonotype occurred many times. The chain uses TRBV19 and TRBJ1-5; D is unclear. The CDR3 length is 16 residues. In germline, CDR1 is LNHDA, CDR2 SQIVND (reference sequence). V was shortened by 6 bases and J by 1 base, with 16 bases between the two germline ends. The CDR3 loop reads CASRREMGISNQPQHF. Written as DNA, the CDR3 is TGTGCCAGTAGGAGAGAGATGGGAATAAGCAATCAGCCCCAGCATTTT.

This clonotype was observed a single time. The V and J genes are TRBV20-1 and TRBJ2-5; TRBD2 agrees at 10 bases. Germline values: CDR1 DFQATT, CDR2 SNEGSKA (reference sequence). J lost 3 bases, V lost 5 bases, and 9 bases had no gene match. This CDR3 region has 15 residues. In DNA form, the CDR3 reads TGCAGTGCTTCCACTAGCGGGGTGGGGGAAGAGACCCAGTACTTC. Translation: CSASTSGVGEETQYF.

J is TRBJ2-3 and V is TRBV12-2. The J call may not be correct, given that the DNA end is closer to TRBJ1-1. TRBV12-2 is a listed pseudogene. The CDR3 is 16 amino acids. In nucleotides, the CDR3 is TGTGCAAGTCGCTTAGAAGGCTGGGCATTGAACACTGAAGCTTTCTTT. Translation gives CASRLEGWALNTEAFF.

This clonotype is medium-sized in the sample. The gene calls are TRBV11-2 and TRBJ2-3; 12 bases match TRBD2. Germline values: CDR1 SGHAT, CDR2 FQNNGV. V shed 5 bases, J shed 3 bases, and the junction held 6 bases outside the gene matches. This CDR3 region has 16 residues. The CDR3 nucleotides are TGTGCCAGCAGCCTATTGACTAGCGGGAGTACAGATACGCAGTATTTT. Its protein product is CASSLLTSGSTDTQYF.

The table lists this clonotype with a few counts. This chain joins TRBV5-4 and TRBJ2-7; TRBD2 aligns across 7 bases. The J segment lost 7 bases and the V segment lost 2 bases, leaving 15 bases of the junction unmatched. Germline V CDR1 and CDR2: SGHNT, YYREEE (reference sequence). The CDR3 contains 16 residues. The CDR3: CASSLDFGTTYNEQYF. The DNA for the CDR3 is TGTGCCAGCAGCTTAGACTTCGGGACTACCTACAATGAGCAGTACTTC.

CDR3 amino acids: CAISEDRLGGYNEQFF. CDR3 in DNA: TGTGCCATCAGTGAAGACAGGTTAGGAGGGTACAATGAGCAGTTCTTC. The V and J genes are TRBV10-3 and TRBJ2-1; D possibly matches TRBD1 or TRBD2 (6 bases each). Trimming shortened V by 3 bases and J by 4 bases, and 16 bases separated the two germline ends. CDR3 size: 16 residues. Looked up from germline, CDR1 is ENHRY and CDR2 is SYGVKD.

This clonotype appeared once. V gene TRBV11-3 combines with J gene TRBJ2-7; 8 bases fit TRBD2. Matching the DNA end better, TRBJ2-5 makes the J call doubtful. Per the germline V gene, CDR1 is SGHNT and CDR2 is YENEEA. The CDR3 is 14 amino acids. CDR3: CASSPGPGGETQYF. DNA of the CDR3: TGTGCCAGCAGCCCCGGGCCGGGGGGGGAGACCCAGTACTTC.

This clonotype was observed a handful of times. This sequence joins TRBV6-2 or TRBV6-3 and TRBJ2-5; D assignment may be TRBD1 or TRBD2 (5 bases each). The CDR3 sequence is 16 residues long. V was cut by 7 bases and J by 4 bases, with 22 bases left in between. CDR1 is MNHEY, CDR2 SVGEGT, per germline. As DNA, the CDR3 is TGTGCCAGCACAAGAGGTCGGGGACGCAGAACAGAGACCCAGTACTTC. Residues: CASTRGRGRRTETQYF.

The rearrangement uses TRBV7-3 and TRBJ2-5, with unresolved D. The CDR3 sequence is 13 residues long. V was clipped by 3 bases and J by 3 bases, with 8 bases between them. The germline V gene has CDR1 SGHTA and CDR2 FQGTGA. CDR3 loop: CASSFAPEETQYF. For the CDR3, the DNA is TGTGCCAGCAGCTTCGCGCCGGAAGAGACCCAGTACTTC.

This clonotype has only a few counts. The chain combines TRBV11-2 with TRBJ2-6; perhaps TRBD2 as D (5 bases). Germline-derived CDR1 and CDR2 are SGHAT and FQNNGV. Trimming took 6 bases from V and 1 from J, leaving 19 bases between them. The CDR3 covers 18 residues. The CDR3 nucleotides read TGTGCCAGCAGTTTAAGGAACCCCGGGATTTCTGGGGCCAACGTCCTGACTTTC. Translating it yields CASSLRNPGISGANVLTF.

Judged by abundance, this clonotype is medium-sized. The chain joins TRBV7-9 to TRBJ1-2, with 8 bases matching TRBD1. The V segment lost 4 bases and the J segment 8 bases; nucleotides outside the gene matches: 9. CDR1 is SEHNR, CDR2 FQNEAQ, per germline (reference sequence). This CDR3 contains 14 residues. The CDR3: CASSSGQGLGGYTF. The CDR3 DNA follows: TGTGCCAGCAGCTCCGGACAGGGACTTGGCGGCTACACCTTC.

This clonotype showed up just once. V usage is TRBV11-2 and J usage is TRBJ2-6; a weak D match, TRBD1 (5 bases). V lost 2 bases and J 1 base, leaving 18 bases between the germline ends. Germline V CDR1 and CDR2: SGHAT, FQNNGV. The CDR3 extends over 19 amino acids. The CDR3: CASSLRPLTVHSGANVLTF. The CDR3 DNA follows: TGTGCCAGCAGCTTAAGACCCTTGACAGTCCATTCTGGGGCCAACGTCCTGACTTTC. The entire variable domain, with the rest obtained from reference TRBV11-2 and TRBJ2-6, is as follows: EAGVAQSPRYKIIEKRQSVAFWCNPISGHATLYWYQQILGQGPKLLIQFQNNGVVDDSQLPKDRFSAERLKGVDSTLKIQPAKLEDSAVYLCASSLRPLTVHSGANVLTFGAGSRLTVL.

The V and J genes are TRBV24-1 and TRBJ2-5, with unresolved D. CDR3 size: 14 residues. Trimming shortened V by 0 bases and J by 6 bases, and 10 bases separated the two germline ends. Germline V gene data show CDR1 as KGHDR and CDR2 as SFDVKD. CDR3 nucleotides: TGTGCCACCAGTGATTTGCGGCAGTATCAGACCCAGTACTTC. It codes for CATSDLRQYQTQYF.

This clonotype was counted at least ten times. Since a much larger clone is just one base distant, this may be a read error. J is TRBJ2-1 and V is TRBV6-1, with 12 bases identical to TRBD1. The V and J ends lost 8 bases and 10 bases, in that order; junction bases with no gene match: 3. Germline CDR1 is MNHNS and CDR2 is SASEGT. This CDR3 has 12 amino acids. CDR3 protein: CASGTGGFEQFF. The CDR3 coding sequence is TGTGCCAGCGGGACAGGGGGCTTCGAGCAGTTCTTC.

The rearrangement links TRBV7-2 to TRBJ2-7; D not certain. Deletions cut 6 bases from V and 0 bases from J, with 15 bases between. The CDR3 is made up of 15 amino acids. Germline values: CDR1 SGHTA, CDR2 FQGNSA. CDR3 in amino acids: CASSLEWAVSYEQYF. CDR3 DNA: TGTGCCAGCAGTCTCGAATGGGCGGTCTCCTACGAGCAGTACTTC.

In DNA, the CDR3 is TGTGCCAGCAGTTCGACGAGATTGAGCACTGAAGCTTTCTTT. This sequence encodes CASSSTRLSTEAFF. This chain connects TRBV12-3 or TRBV12-4 to TRBJ1-1, with D unresolved. V lost 4 bases and J 4 bases, leaving 13 bases between the germline ends. The length of the CDR3 is 14 residues.

This clonotype was observed once. The V gene is TRBV6-8, the J gene TRBJ2-5; D call uncertain. The CDR3 spans 15 residues. CDR1 is MNHGY and CDR2 is SAAAGT in the germline V gene. V lost 0 bases and J lost 1, with 9 bases in between. The CDR3 is CASSYSIGLQETQYF. DNA for the CDR3: TGTGCCAGCAGTTACTCGATTGGGCTCCAAGAGACCCAGTACTTC.

This sequence joins TRBV7-6 and TRBJ2-3, with 7 positions matching TRBD1. The last part of the DNA fits TRBJ2-7 better; the J call may be wrong. The germline CDR1 and CDR2 sequences are SGHVS and FNYEAQ. CDR3 length equals 16 residues. In DNA form, the CDR3 reads TGTGCCAGCAGCTTATCCGGTGCGGGTGGGACAGATACGCAGTACTTC. It yields the protein CASSLSGAGGTDTQYF.

The V call is TRBV11-3, the J call TRBJ2-4, with 15 bases matching TRBD2. CDR1 is SGHNT, CDR2 YENEEA, per germline. V lost 5 bases to trimming and J lost 0 bases; unmatched junction nucleotides: 8. The CDR3 has 19 amino acids. CDR3 sequence: CASSTTGTSGGLAKNIQYF. The CDR3 DNA reads as TGTGCCAGCAGCACTACCGGGACTAGCGGGGGGCTAGCCAAAAACATTCAGTACTTC.

The chain uses TRBV7-3 and TRBJ2-5; TRBD2 matches at 7 bases. The J call may be mistaken, given a closer DNA end match to TRBJ2-1. The CDR3 spans 15 residues. CDR1 and CDR2 from the germline V gene are SGHTA and FQGTGA. The CDR3 region is CASSRWAGEGNEQFF. The CDR3 nucleotides read TGTGCCAGCAGCCGGTGGGCGGGAGAGGGAAATGAGCAGTTCTTC.

There are many counts of this clonotype. The rearrangement links TRBV2 to TRBJ2-5, with 11 bases aligning to TRBD2. J was trimmed by 2 bases and V by 6 bases; bases with no gene match: 5. The CDR3 is 15 amino acids. CDR1 is SNHLY, CDR2 FYNNEI, per germline. Here the CDR3 DNA reads TGTGCCAGCAGGGAGACTAGCGGGGCGCAAGAGACCCAGTACTTC. This codes for CASRETSGAQETQYF.

CDR3 protein: CASSPARAPGYEQYF. As DNA, the CDR3 is TGTGCCAGCAGCCCAGCGCGGGCCCCGGGCTACGAGCAGTACTTC. The chain recombines TRBV11-2 with TRBJ2-7; possible D gene TRBD2, 5 bases. V was trimmed by 5 bases and J by 3 bases, leaving 17 bases between them. Germline V gene sequence: CDR1 SGHAT, CDR2 FQNNGV. This CDR3 spans 15 amino acids.

Relative to its sample, this clonotype is medium-sized. This clone may be a read error of a much larger clone one base away. This chain uses TRBV7-2 with TRBJ2-1; 10 bases are a match to TRBD1. This CDR3 is built from 15 residues. CDR1 is SGHTA, CDR2 FQGNSA, per germline. Unmatched junction bases numbered 14, after V lost 5 bases and J lost 13 bases. CDR3 residues: CASSGGTGVRGTQFF. The CDR3 nucleotides read TGTGCCAGCAGCGGAGGGACAGGGGTTCGGGGGACCCAGTTCTTC.

This clonotype was picked up one time. This chain uses TRBV27 with TRBJ2-3; unclear D gene. The end of the DNA aligns better with TRBJ2-5, so the J call may be wrong. The CDR3 spans 13 residues. Germline V gene lookup returns CDR1 MNHEY and CDR2 SMNVEV (reference sequence). The CDR3 loop is CASSFGRSQTQYF. Here the CDR3 DNA reads TGTGCCAGCAGTTTTGGCAGGTCTCAGACCCAGTACTTC.

This rearrangement joins TRBV2 to TRBJ2-5, with D perhaps being TRBD1 or TRBD2 (5 bases each). TRBJ2-1 explains the end of the DNA better; the J call may be wrong. This CDR3 is built from 14 residues. The germline gives CDR1 SNHLY, CDR2 FYNNEI. The CDR3 DNA reads TGTGCCAGCACCCGAGAGGGGTCCTACAATGAGCAGTTCTTC. This encodes CASTREGSYNEQFF.

J is TRBJ1-5 and V is TRBV6-1; 10 nucleotides agree with TRBD1. Germline CDR1 is MNHNS and CDR2 is SASEGT. The J segment lost 3 bases and the V segment lost 5 bases, leaving 7 bases of the junction unmatched. The length of the CDR3 is 16 residues. The CDR3 DNA reads TGTGCCAGCAGTAACACGGGACAGGGGAACAATCAGCCCCAGCATTTT. It translates to CASSNTGQGNNQPQHF.

In its sample, this clonotype was seen once. The chain links TRBV7-2 to TRBJ2-1; 7 bases fit TRBD2. The J call is uncertain, as TRBJ2-7 better fits the DNA end. The CDR3 covers 14 residues. Germline V gives CDR1 SGHTA, CDR2 FQGNSA. The CDR3 DNA reads as TGTGCCAGCAGCTACAGCGGGACCACCTACGAGCAGTACTTC. It translates to CASSYSGTTYEQYF.